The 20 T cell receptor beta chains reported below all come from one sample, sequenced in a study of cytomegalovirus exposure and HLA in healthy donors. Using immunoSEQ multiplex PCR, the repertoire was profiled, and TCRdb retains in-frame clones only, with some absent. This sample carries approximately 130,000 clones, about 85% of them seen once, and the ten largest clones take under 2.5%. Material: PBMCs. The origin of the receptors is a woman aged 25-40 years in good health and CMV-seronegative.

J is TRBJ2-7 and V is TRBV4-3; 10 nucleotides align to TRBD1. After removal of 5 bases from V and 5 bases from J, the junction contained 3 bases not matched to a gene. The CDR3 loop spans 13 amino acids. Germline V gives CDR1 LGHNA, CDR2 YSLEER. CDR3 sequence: CASSLTGGNEQYF. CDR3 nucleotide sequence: TGCGCCAGCAGCTTGACAGGGGGCAACGAGCAGTACTTC.

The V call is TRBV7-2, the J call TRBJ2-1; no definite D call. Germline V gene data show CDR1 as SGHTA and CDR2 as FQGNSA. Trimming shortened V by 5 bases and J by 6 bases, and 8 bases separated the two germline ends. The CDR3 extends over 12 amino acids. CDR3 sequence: CASSHPSNEQFF. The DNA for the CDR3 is TGTGCCAGCAGCCATCCGAGCAATGAGCAGTTCTTC.

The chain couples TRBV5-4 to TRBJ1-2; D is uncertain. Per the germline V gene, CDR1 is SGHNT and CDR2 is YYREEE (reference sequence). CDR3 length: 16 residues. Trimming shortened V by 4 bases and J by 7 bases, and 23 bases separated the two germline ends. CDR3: CASSPRPWSGGGGYTF. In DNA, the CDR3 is TGTGCCAGCAGCCCCCGGCCGTGGAGCGGTGGCGGTGGCTACACCTTC.

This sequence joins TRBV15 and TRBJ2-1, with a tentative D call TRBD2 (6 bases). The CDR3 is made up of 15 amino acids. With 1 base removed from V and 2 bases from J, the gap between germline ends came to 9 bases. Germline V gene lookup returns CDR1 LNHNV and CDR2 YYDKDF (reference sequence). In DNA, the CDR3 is TGTGCCACCAGCAGAGGTCTAGCGACCTACAATGAGCAGTTCTTC. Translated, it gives CATSRGLATYNEQFF.

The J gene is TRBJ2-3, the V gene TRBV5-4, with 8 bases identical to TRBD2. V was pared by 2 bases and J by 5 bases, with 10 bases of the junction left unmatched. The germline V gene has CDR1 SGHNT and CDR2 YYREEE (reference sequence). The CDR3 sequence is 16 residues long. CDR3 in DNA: TGTGCCAGCAGCTTCGACTTACTAGCGGCGCTAGATACGCAGTATTTT. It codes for CASSFDLLAALDTQYF.

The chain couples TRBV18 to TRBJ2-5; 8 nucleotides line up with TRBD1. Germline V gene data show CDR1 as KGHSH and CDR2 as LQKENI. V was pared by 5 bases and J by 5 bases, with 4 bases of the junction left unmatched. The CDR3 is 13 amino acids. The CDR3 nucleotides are TGTGCCAGCTCATCAGGGGGCATCGAGACCCAGTACTTC. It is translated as CASSSGGIETQYF.

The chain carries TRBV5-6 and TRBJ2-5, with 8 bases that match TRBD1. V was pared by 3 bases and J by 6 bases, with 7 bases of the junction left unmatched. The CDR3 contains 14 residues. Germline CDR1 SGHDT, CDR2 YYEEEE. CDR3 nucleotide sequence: TGTGCCAGCAGCTACCCAGGGGGCAGAAAGACCCAGTACTTC. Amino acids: CASSYPGGRKTQYF.

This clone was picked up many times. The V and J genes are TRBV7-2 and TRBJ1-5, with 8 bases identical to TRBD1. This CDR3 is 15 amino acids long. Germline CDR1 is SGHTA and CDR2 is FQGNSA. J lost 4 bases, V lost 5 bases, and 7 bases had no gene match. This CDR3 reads CASSPRTGKNQPQHF. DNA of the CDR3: TGTGCCAGCAGCCCACGGACAGGGAAAAATCAGCCCCAGCATTTT.

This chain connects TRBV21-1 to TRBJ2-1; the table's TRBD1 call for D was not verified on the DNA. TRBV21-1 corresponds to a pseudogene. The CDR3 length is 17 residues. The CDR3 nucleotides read TGTGCCAGCAGCAAACTTTCTGACAGGGTGAGTTCCAATGAGCAGTTCTTC. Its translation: CASSKLSDRVSSNEQFF.

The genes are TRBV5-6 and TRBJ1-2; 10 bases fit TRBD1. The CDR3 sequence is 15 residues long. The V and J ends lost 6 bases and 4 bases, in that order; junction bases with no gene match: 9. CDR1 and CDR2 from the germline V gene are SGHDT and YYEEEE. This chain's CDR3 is CASTPLRTGGYGYTF. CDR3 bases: TGTGCCAGCACCCCCCTCAGGACAGGGGGCTATGGCTACACCTTC.

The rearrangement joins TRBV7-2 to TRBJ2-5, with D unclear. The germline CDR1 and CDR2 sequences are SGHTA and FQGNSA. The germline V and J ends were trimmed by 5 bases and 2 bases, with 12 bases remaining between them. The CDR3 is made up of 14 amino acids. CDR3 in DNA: TGTGCCAGCAGCCCAGAGGCAATACAAGAGACCCAGTACTTC. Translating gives CASSPEAIQETQYF.

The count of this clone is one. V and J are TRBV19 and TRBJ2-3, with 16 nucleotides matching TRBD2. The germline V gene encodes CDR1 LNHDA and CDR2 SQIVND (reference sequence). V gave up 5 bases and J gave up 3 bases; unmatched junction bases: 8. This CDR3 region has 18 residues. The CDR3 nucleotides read TGTGCCAGTAGTCTCGGGACTAGCGGGGGGGCCCGGACAGATACGCAGTATTTT. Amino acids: CASSLGTSGGARTDTQYF.

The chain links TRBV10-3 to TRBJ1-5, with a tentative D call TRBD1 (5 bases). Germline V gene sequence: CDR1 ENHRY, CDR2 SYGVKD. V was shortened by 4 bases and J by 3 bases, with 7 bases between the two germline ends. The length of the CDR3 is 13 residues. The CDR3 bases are TGTGCCATCAGTGTGGGGCTCAATCAGCCCCAGCATTTT. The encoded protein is CAISVGLNQPQHF.

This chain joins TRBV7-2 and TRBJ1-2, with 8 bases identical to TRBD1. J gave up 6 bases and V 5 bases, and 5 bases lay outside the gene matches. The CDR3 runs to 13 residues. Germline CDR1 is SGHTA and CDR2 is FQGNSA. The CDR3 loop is CASSRDRINGYTF. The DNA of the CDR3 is TGTGCCAGCAGCCGGGACAGGATCAATGGCTACACCTTC.

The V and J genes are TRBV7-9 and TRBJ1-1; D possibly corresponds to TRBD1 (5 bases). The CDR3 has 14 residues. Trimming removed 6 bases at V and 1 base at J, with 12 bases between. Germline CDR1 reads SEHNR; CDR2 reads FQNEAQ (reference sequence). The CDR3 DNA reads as TGTGCCAGCAGTTCGGGACTGTCGAACACTGAAGCTTTCTTT. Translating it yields CASSSGLSNTEAFF.

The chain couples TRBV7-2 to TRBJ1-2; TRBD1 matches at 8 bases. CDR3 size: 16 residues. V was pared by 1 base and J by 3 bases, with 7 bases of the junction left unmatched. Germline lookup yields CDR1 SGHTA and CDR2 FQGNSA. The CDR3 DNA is TGTGCCAGCAGCTTAGAGCCAGGGGGCTTTGACTATGGCTACACCTTC. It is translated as CASSLEPGGFDYGYTF.

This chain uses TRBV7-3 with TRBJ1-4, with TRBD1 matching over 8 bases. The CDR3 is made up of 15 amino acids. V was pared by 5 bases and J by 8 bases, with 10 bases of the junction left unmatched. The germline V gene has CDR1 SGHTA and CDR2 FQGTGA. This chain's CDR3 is CASSPTGTGAEKLFF. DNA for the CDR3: TGTGCCAGCAGCCCAACAGGGACAGGAGCGGAAAAACTGTTTTTT.

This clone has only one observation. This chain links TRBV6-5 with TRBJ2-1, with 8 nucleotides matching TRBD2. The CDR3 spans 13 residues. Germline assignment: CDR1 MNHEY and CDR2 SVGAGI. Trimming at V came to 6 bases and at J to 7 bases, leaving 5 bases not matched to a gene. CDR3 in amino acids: CASRNGTRNEQFF. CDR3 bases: TGTGCCAGCAGGAACGGGACTAGGAATGAGCAGTTCTTC.

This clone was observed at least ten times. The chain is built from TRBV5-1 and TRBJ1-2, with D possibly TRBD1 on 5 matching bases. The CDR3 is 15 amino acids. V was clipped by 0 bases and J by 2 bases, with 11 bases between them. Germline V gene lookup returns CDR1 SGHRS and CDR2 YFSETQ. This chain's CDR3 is CASSLEDRGNYGYTF. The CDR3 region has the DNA TGCGCCAGCAGCTTGGAAGACAGAGGAAACTATGGCTACACCTTC.

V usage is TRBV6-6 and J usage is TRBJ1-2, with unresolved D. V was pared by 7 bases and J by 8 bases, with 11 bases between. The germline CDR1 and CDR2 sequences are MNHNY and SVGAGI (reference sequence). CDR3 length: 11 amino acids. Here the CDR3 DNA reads TGTGCCAGCACCCCCGGGGTCGGCTACACCTTC. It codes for CASTPGVGYTF.